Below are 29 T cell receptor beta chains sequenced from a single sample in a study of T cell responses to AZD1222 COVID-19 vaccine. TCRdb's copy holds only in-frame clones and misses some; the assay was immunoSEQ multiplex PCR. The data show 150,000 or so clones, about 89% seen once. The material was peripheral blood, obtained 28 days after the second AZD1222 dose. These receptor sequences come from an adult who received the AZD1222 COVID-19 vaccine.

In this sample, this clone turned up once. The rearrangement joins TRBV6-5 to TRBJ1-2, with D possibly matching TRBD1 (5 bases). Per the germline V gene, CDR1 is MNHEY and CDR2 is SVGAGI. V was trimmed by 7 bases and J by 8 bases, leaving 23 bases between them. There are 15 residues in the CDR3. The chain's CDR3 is CASIPSAGSYEGYTF. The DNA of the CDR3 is TGTGCCAGCATTCCCTCGGCAGGGTCCTACGAGGGCTACACCTTC.

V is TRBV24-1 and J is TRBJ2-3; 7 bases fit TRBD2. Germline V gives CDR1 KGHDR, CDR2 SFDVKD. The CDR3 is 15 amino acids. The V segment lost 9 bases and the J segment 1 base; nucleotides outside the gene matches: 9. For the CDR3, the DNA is TGTGCCACCCGGCGGGGCGCGGGAGGCACAGATACGCAGTATTTT. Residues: CATRRGAGGTDTQYF.

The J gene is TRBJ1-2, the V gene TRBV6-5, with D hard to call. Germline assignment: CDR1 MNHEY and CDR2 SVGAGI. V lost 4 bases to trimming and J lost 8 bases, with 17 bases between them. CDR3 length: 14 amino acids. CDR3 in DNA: TGTGCCAGCAGTTTGCGGGGTTTTAATCGGGGCTACACCTTC. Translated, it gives CASSLRGFNRGYTF.

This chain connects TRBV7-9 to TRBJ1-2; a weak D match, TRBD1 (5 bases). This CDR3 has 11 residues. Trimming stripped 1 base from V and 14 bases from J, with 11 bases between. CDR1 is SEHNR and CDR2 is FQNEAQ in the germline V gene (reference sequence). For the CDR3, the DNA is TGTGCCAGCAGCTTAGTTGGGGCGAGGACCTTC. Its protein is CASSLVGARTF.

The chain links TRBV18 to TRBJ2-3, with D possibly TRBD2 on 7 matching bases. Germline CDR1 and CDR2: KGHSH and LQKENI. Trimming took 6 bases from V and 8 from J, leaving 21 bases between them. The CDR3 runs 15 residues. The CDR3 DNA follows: TGTGCCAGCTCCCCGATCCCGAACAGGGAGGGTACGCAGTATTTT. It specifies CASSPIPNREGTQYF.

The CDR3 sequence: CASSRGGRKETQYF. In DNA, the CDR3 is TGTGCCAGCAGTAGGGGGGGACGCAAAGAGACCCAGTACTTC. This chain connects TRBV11-2 to TRBJ2-5, with D possibly matching TRBD2 (7 bases). V lost 6 bases to trimming and J lost 3 bases, with 14 bases between them. The CDR3 contains 14 residues. The V gene's germline CDR1 is SGHAT and CDR2 FQNNGV.

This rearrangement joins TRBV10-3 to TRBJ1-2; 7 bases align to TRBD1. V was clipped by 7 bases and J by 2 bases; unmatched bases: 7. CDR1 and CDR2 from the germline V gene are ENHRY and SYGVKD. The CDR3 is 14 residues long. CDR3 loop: CAINGGDSNYGYTF. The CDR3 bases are TGTGCCATCAACGGAGGGGACAGCAACTATGGCTACACCTTC.

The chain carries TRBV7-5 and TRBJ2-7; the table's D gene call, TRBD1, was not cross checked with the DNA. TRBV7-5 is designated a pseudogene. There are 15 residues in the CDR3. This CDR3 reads CARSSRQGMFDEQYF. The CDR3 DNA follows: TGTGCCAGAAGCTCCCGACAGGGGATGTTCGACGAGCAGTACTTC.

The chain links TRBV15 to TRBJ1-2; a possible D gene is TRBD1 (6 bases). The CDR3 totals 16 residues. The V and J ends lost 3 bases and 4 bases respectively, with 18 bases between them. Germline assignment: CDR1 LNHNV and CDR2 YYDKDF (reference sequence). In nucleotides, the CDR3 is TGTGCCACCAGCAGCCCCACCGGGGGCGATAGCTATGGCTACACCTTC. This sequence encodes CATSSPTGGDSYGYTF.

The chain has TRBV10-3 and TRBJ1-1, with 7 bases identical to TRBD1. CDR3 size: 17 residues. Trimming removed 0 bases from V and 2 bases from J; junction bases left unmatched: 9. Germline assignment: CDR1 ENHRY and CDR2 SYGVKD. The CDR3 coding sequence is TGTGCCATCAGTGAGTCGATCTCGGAGGGGGCTAACACTGAAGCTTTCTTT. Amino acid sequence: CAISESISEGANTEAFF.

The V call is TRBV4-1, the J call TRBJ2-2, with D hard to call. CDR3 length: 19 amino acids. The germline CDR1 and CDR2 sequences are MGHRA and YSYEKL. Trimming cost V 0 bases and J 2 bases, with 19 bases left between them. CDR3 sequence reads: CASSQDTRLGRGNTGELFF. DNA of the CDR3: TGCGCCAGCAGCCAAGATACCAGGCTCGGTCGCGGTAACACCGGGGAGCTGTTTTTT.

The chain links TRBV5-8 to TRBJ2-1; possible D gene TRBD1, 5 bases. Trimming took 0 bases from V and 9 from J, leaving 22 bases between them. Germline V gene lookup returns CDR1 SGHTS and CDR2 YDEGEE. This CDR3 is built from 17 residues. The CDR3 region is CASSLERGSAKRPEQFF. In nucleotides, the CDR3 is TGTGCCAGCAGCTTGGAAAGGGGATCCGCCAAACGCCCTGAGCAGTTCTTC.

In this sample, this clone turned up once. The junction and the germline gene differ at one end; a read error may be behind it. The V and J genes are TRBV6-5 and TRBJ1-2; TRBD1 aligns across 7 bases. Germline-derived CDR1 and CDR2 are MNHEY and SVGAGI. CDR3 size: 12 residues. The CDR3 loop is CASSYPQQGQIF. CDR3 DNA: TGTGCCAGCAGTTACCCTCAACAGGGGCAGATCTTC.

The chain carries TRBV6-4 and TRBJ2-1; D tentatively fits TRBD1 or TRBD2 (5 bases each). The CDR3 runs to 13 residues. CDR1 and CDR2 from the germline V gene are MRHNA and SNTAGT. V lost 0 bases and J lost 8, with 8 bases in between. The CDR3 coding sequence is TGTGCCAGCAGTGACTCGGGGGTGGATGAGCAGTTCTTC. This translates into CASSDSGVDEQFF.

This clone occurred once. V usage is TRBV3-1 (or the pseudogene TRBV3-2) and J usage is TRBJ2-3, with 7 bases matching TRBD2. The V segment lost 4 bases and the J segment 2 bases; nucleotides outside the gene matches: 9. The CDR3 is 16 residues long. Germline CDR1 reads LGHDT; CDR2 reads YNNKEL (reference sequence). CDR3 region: CASSRAGGRDTDTQYF. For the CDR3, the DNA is TGTGCCAGCAGCCGTGCCGGCGGGAGAGACACAGATACGCAGTATTTT.

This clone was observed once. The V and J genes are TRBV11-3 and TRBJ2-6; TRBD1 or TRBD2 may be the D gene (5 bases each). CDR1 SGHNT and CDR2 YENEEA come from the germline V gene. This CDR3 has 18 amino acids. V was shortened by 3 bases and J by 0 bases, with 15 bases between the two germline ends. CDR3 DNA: TGTGCCAGCAGCTTCAGAGGGGCCCCCCTCTCTGGGGCCAACGTCCTGACTTTC. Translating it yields CASSFRGAPLSGANVLTF.

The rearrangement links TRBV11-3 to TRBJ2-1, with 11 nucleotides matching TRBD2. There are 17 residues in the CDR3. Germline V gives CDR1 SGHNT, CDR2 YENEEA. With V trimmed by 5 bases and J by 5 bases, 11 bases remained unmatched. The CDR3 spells CASSPGRIAGGNNEQFF. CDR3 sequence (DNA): TGTGCCAGCAGCCCCGGTCGGATAGCGGGAGGGAACAATGAGCAGTTCTTC.

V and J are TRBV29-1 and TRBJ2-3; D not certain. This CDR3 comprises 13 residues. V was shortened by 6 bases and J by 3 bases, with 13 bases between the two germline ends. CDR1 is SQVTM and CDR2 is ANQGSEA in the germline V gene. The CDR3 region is CSVAPRATDTQYF. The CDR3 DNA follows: TGCAGCGTCGCCCCACGGGCGACAGATACGCAGTATTTT.

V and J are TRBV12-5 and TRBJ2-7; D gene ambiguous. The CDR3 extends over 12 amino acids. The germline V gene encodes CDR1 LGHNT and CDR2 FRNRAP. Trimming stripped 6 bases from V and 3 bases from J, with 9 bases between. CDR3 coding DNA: TGTGCTAGTGGATATGACATCTACGAGCAGTACTTC. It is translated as CASGYDIYEQYF.

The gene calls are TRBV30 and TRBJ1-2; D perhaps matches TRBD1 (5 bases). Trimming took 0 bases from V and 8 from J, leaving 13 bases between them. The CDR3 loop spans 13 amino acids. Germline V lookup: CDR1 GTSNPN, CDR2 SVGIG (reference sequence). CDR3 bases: TGTGCCTGGAGTGTATTGGGGCTTAGCGGCTACACCTTC. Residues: CAWSVLGLSGYTF.

The CDR3 DNA reads TGTGCCAGCAGCTTGGAAGGGGTCGGCTACACCTTC. Its protein product is CASSLEGVGYTF. V gene TRBV7-9 combines with J gene TRBJ1-2, with D possibly TRBD1 on 5 matching bases. The CDR3 has 12 amino acids. Trimming left V 3 bases short and J 8 bases short, with 10 bases between. Germline V gene sequence: CDR1 SEHNR, CDR2 FQNEAQ (reference sequence).

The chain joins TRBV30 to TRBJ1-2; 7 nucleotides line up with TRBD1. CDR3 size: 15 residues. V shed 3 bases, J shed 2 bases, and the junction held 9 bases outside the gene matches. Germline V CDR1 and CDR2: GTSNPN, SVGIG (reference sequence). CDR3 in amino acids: CAWSQDRSGNYGYTF. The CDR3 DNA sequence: TGTGCCTGGAGCCAGGACAGGTCGGGAAACTATGGCTACACCTTC.

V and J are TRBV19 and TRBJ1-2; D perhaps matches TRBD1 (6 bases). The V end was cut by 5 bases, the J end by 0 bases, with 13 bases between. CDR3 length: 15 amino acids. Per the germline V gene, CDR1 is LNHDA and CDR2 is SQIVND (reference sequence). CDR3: CASSPDRSTNYGYTF. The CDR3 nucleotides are TGTGCCAGTAGTCCGGACAGAAGTACTAACTATGGCTACACCTTC.

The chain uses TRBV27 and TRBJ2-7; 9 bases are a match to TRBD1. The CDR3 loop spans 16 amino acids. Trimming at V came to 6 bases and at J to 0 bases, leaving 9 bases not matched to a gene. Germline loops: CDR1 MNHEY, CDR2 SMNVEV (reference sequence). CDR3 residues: CASRDRGGFSSYEQYF. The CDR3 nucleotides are TGTGCCAGCAGGGACAGGGGAGGATTTAGCTCCTACGAGCAGTACTTC.

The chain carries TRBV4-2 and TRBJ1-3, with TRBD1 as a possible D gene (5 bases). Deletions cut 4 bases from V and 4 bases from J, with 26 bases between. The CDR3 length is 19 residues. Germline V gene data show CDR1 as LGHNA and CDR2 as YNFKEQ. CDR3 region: CASSPYSGGSRSGGNTIYF. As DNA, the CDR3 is TGTGCCAGCAGCCCCTACTCCGGGGGTTCTAGATCGGGAGGAAACACCATATATTTT.

CDR3 loop: CASSLGQGPPNDEQYF. The CDR3 region has the DNA TGTGCCAGCAGCTTAGGGCAGGGACCCCCCAACGACGAGCAGTACTTC. The gene calls are TRBV7-2 and TRBJ2-7, with D perhaps matching TRBD1 or TRBD2 (5 bases each). The ends were cut back, 1 base at V and 5 bases at J, with 18 bases in the middle. Germline CDR1 and CDR2: SGHTA and FQGNSA. This CDR3 region has 16 residues.

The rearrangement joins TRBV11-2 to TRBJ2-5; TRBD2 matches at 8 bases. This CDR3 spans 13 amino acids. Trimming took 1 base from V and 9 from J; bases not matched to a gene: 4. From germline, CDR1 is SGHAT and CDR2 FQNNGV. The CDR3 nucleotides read TGTGCCAGCAGCTTAGGAGCGGGAGCGTCCCAGTACTTC. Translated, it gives CASSLGAGASQYF.

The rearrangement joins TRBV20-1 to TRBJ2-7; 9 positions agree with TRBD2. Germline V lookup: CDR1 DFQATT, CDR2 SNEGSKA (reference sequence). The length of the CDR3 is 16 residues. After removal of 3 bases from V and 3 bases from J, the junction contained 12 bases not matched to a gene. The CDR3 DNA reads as TGCAGTGCTAGTAGCCTAGCGGGGAGGAAATACTACGAGCAGTACTTC. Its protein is CSASSLAGRKYYEQYF.

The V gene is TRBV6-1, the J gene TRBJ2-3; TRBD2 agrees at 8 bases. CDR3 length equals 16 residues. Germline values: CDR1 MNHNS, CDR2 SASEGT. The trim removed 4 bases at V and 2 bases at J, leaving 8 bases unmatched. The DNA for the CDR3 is TGTGCCAGCAGTGTGTTATCGGGGGGGGTCACAGATACGCAGTATTTT. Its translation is CASSVLSGGVTDTQYF.